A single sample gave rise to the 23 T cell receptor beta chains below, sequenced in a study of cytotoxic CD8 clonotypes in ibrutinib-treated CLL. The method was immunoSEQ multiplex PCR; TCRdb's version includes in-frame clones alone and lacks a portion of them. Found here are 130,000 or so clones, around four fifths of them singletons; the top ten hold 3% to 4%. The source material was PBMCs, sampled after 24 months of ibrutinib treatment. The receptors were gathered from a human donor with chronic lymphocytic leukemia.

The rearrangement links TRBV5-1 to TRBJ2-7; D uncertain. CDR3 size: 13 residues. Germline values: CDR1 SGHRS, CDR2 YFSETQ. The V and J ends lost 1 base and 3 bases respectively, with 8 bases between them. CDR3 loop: CASSLSELYEQYF. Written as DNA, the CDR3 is TGCGCCAGCAGCTTGTCAGAACTCTACGAGCAGTACTTC.

The CDR3 DNA follows: TGTGCCAGCAGTTTGTATCGCAGGGGGTATTCCTACGAGCAGTACTTC. The encoded protein is CASSLYRRGYSYEQYF. V and J are TRBV27 and TRBJ2-7, with 7 bases identical to TRBD1. The V gene's germline CDR1 is MNHEY and CDR2 SMNVEV (reference sequence). Trimming took 3 bases from V and 1 from J; bases not matched to a gene: 9. CDR3 length: 16 residues.

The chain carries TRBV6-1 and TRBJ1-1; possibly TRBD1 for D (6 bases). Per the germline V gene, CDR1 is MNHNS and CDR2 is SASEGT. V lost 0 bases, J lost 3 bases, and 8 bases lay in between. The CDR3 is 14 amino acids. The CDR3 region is CASSEAQGYTEAFF. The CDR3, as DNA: TGTGCCAGCAGTGAAGCGCAGGGGTACACTGAAGCTTTCTTT.

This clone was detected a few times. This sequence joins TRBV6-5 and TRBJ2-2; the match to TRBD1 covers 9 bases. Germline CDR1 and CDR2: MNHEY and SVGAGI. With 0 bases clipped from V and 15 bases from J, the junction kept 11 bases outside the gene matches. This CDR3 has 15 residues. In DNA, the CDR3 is TGTGCCAGCAGTTACTCGAATTCCGGGACAGGGCCCTTGTTTTTT. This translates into CASSYSNSGTGPLFF.

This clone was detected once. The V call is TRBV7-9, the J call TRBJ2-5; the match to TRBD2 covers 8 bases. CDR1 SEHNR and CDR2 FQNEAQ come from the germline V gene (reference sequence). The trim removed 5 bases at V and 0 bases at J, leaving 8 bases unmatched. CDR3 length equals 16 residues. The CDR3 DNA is TGTGCCAGCAGCCGAAATATAGCGGGGAACCAAGAGACCCAGTACTTC. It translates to CASSRNIAGNQETQYF.

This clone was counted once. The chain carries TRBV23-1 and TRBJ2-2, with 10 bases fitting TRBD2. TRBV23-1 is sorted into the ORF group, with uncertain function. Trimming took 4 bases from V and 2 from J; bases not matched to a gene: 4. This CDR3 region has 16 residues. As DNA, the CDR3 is TGCGCCAGCAGTCGAGCGGGGGGGCCTAACACCGGGGAGCTGTTTTTT. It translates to CASSRAGGPNTGELFF.

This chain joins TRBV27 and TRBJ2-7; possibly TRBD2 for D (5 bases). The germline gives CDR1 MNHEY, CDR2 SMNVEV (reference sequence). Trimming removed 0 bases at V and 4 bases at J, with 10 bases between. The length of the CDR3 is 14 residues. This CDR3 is CASSLSFEGYEQYF. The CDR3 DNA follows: TGTGCCAGCAGTTTATCATTCGAGGGATACGAGCAGTACTTC.

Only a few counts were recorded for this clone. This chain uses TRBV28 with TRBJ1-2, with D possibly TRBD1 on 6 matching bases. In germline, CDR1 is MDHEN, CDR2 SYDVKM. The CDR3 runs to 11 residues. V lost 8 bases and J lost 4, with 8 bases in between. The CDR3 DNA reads TGTGCCAGCTTCAGGGGCTATGGCTACACCTTC. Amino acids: CASFRGYGYTF.

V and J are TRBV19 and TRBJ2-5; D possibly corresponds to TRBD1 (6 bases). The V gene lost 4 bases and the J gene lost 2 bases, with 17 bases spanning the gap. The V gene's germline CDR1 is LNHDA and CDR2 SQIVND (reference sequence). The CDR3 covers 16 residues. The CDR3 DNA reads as TGTGCCAGTAGTACACACCGGGACACGCATCAAGAGACCCAGTACTTC. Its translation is CASSTHRDTHQETQYF.

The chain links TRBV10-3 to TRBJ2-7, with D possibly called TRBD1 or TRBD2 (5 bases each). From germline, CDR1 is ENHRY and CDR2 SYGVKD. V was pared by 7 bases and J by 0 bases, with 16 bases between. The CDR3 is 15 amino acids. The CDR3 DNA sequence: TGTGCCATCAAGGGCGGTGCAGGGAGCTCCTACGAGCAGTACTTC. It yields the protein CAIKGGAGSSYEQYF.

The DNA for the CDR3 is TGTGCCAGCAGCTTAGTAGACAGACTCTATGGCTACACCTTC. Encoded protein: CASSLVDRLYGYTF. The V and J genes are TRBV7-9 and TRBJ1-2; tentatively, D is TRBD1 (5 bases). The CDR3 sequence is 14 residues long. The V gene lost 1 base and the J gene lost 4 bases, with 10 bases spanning the gap. Germline CDR1 and CDR2: SEHNR and FQNEAQ (reference sequence). Filled out from reference TRBV7-9 and TRBJ1-2, the complete variable domain reads DTGVSQNPRHKITKRGQNVTFRCDPISEHNRLYWYRQTLGQGPEFLTYFQNEAQLEKSRLLSDRFSAERPKGSFSTLEIQRTEQGDSAMYLCASSLVDRLYGYTFGSGTRLTVV.

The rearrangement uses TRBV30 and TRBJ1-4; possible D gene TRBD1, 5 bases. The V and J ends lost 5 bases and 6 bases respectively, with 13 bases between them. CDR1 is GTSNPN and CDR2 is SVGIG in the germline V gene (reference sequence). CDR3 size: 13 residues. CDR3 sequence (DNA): TGTGCCTGGGGTGACAGAGGCGATGAAAAACTGTTTTTT. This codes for CAWGDRGDEKLFF.

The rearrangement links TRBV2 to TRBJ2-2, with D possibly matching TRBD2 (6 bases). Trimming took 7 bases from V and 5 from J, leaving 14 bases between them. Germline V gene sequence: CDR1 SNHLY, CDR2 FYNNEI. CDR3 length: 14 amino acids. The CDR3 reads CASTVAGSTGELFF. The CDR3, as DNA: TGTGCCAGCACAGTGGCGGGAAGTACCGGGGAGCTGTTTTTT.

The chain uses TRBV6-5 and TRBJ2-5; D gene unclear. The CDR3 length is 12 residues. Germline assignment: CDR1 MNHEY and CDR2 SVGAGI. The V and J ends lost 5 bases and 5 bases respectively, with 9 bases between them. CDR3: CASSRKGETQYF. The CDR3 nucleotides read TGTGCCAGCAGTCGCAAAGGGGAGACCCAGTACTTC.

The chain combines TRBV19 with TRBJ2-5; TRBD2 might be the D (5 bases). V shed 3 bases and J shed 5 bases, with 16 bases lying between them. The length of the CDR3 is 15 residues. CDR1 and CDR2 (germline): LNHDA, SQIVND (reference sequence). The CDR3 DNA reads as TGTGCCAGTAGTATTCCGGGATCCCTGGGGGAGACCCAGTACTTC. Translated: CASSIPGSLGETQYF.

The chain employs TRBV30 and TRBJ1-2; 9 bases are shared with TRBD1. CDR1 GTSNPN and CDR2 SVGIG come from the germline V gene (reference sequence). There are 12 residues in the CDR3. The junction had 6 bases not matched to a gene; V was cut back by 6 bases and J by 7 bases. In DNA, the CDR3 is TGTGCCTGCAACGGACAGGGGATTGGCTACACCTTC. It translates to CACNGQGIGYTF. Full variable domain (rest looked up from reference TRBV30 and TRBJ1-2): SQTIHQWPATLVQPVGSPLSLECTVEGTSNPNLYWYRQAAGRGLQLLFYSVGIGQISSEVPQNLSASRPQDRQFILSSKKLLLSDSGFYLCACNGQGIGYTFGSGTRLTVV.

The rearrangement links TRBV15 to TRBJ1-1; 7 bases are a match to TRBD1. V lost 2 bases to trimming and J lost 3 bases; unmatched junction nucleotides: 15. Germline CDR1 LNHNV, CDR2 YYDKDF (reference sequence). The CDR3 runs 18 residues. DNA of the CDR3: TGTGCCACCAGCAGATTTTTACCACAGGGGTCATTGGACACTGAAGCTTTCTTT. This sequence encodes CATSRFLPQGSLDTEAFF.

CDR3: CASSIRGNYGYTF. The CDR3 coding sequence is TGTGCCAGTAGTATTCGGGGAAACTATGGCTACACCTTC. This chain uses TRBV19 with TRBJ1-2, with unresolved D. Trimming cost V 3 bases and J 2 bases, with 7 bases left between them. Germline assignment: CDR1 LNHDA and CDR2 SQIVND (reference sequence). CDR3 length: 13 residues.

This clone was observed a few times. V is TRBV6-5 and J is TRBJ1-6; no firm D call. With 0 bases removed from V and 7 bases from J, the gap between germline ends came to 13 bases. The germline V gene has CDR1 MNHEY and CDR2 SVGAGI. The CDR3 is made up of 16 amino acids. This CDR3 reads CASSYSPTRRNSPLHF. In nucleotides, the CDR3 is TGTGCCAGCAGTTACTCGCCGACGAGGAGGAATTCACCCCTCCACTTT.

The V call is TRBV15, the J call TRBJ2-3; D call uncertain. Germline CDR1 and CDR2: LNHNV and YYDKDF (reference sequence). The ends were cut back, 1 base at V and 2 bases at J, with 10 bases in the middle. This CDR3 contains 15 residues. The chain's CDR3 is CATSRAAATTDTQYF. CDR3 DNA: TGTGCCACCAGCAGAGCGGCAGCCACCACAGATACGCAGTATTTT.

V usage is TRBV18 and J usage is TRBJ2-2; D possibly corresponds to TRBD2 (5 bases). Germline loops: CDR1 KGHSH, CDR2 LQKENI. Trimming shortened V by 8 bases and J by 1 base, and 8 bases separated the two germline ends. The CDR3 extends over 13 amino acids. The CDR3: CASLRENTGELFF. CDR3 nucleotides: TGTGCCAGCCTCCGGGAGAACACCGGGGAGCTGTTTTTT.

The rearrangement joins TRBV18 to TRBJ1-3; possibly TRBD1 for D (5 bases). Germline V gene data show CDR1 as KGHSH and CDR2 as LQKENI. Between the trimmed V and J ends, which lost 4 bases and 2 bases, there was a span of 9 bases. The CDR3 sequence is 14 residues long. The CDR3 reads CASSLGTAGNTIYF. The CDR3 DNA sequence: TGTGCCAGCTCACTTGGGACGGCTGGAAACACCATATATTTT.

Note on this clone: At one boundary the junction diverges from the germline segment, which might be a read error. The CDR3 region is CAWSTNFGYTF. CDR3 in DNA: TGTGCCTGGAGTACGAACTTTGGCTACACCTTC. The chain carries TRBV30 and TRBJ1-2; unclear D gene. The germline V gene encodes CDR1 GTSNPN and CDR2 SVGIG (reference sequence). This CDR3 has 11 residues. Variable domain in full (rest from reference TRBV30 and TRBJ1-2): SQTIHQWPATLVQPVGSPLSLECTVEGTSNPNLYWYRQAAGRGLQLLFYSVGIGQISSEVPQNLSASRPQDRQFILSSKKLLLSDSGFYLCAWSTNFGYTFGSGTRLTVV.